These 2 T cell receptor beta chains were all obtained from the same sample, sequenced in a study of cytomegalovirus exposure and HLA in healthy donors. Researchers ran the PCR with 60 Vbeta and 13 Jbeta primers. The table came from immunoSEQ multiplex PCR; TCRdb's copy has only in-frame clones and leaves some out. The sample lists 200,000 to 250,000 clones; about 83% were seen once. Sequencing was performed on PBMCs. The origin of the receptors is a middle-aged man in good health and CMV-seronegative.

The chain recombines TRBV27 with TRBJ1-6; D not certain. Germline V gene sequence: CDR1 MNHEY, CDR2 SMNVEV (reference sequence). Trimming left V 5 bases short and J 0 bases short, with 11 bases between. The CDR3 contains 16 residues. CDR3 amino acids: CASSPGLSSYNSPLHF. As DNA, the CDR3 is TGTGCCAGCAGTCCTGGACTGAGCTCCTATAATTCACCCCTCCACTTT.

V gene TRBV18 combines with J gene TRBJ2-1; D ambiguous. Germline loops: CDR1 KGHSH, CDR2 LQKENI. V lost 0 bases, J lost 0 bases, and 9 bases lay in between. The length of the CDR3 is 16 residues. CDR3 sequence reads: CASSPPLALSYNEQFF. DNA of the CDR3: TGTGCCAGCTCACCACCGCTGGCCCTCTCCTACAATGAGCAGTTCTTC.